The 20 T cell receptor beta chains below were found in one sample sequenced in a study of PD-L1 blockade in urothelial cancer. The data were produced by immunoSEQ multiplex PCR, yet TCRdb's version contains in-frame clones alone and is incomplete. The sample gives 35,000 to 45,000 clones, 83% of which show up once; more than 12% is in the top ten. Regarding time point: peripheral blood 6 weeks after treatment start. The sequencing here drew on PBMCs, taken around atezolizumab (anti-PD-L1) treatment. The receptors were gathered from a man aged 60 to 69 with urothelial cancer.

The chain joins TRBV18 to TRBJ1-4; the D is unclear. The CDR3 length is 14 residues. Germline V gives CDR1 KGHSH, CDR2 LQKENI. V lost 3 bases and J lost 7, with 12 bases in between. The CDR3 DNA reads as TGTGCCAGCTCACCGGAGGGTATGGGTGAAAAACTGTTTTTT. This codes for CASSPEGMGEKLFF.

V usage is TRBV11-2 and J usage is TRBJ2-1; D gene uncertain. Trimming took off 0 bases at V and 6 bases at J, with 9 bases between the two ends. CDR3 length: 14 residues. Germline V gene data show CDR1 as SGHAT and CDR2 as FQNNGV. CDR3 sequence reads: CASSLEYGLNEQFF. The CDR3 DNA reads TGTGCCAGCAGCTTAGAGTATGGCCTCAATGAGCAGTTCTTC. The full variable domain, its missing parts supplied by reference TRBV11-2 and TRBJ2-1, is EAGVAQSPRYKIIEKRQSVAFWCNPISGHATLYWYQQILGQGPKLLIQFQNNGVVDDSQLPKDRFSAERLKGVDSTLKIQPAKLEDSAVYLCASSLEYGLNEQFFGPGTRLTVL.

This sequence joins TRBV30 and TRBJ1-4; 9 bases fit TRBD1. After removal of 3 bases from V and 7 bases from J, the junction contained 12 bases not matched to a gene. CDR3 length equals 16 residues. Germline CDR1 GTSNPN, CDR2 SVGIG (reference sequence). CDR3 region: CAWSTHGGTGSEKLFF. The DNA of the CDR3 is TGTGCCTGGAGCACTCATGGGGGGACAGGGAGTGAAAAACTGTTTTTT.

This clone was picked up one time. This chain uses TRBV30 with TRBJ2-4, with TRBD2 matching 14 bases. CDR1 and CDR2 (germline): GTSNPN, SVGIG (reference sequence). The CDR3 is 15 residues long. Trimming cost V 2 bases and J 7 bases; bases outside gene matches: 4. The CDR3 region is CAWSRLAGGQNIQYF. As DNA, the CDR3 is TGTGCCTGGAGTCGACTAGCGGGGGGGCAGAACATTCAGTACTTC.

This chain uses TRBV11-2 with TRBJ1-4, with TRBD1 matching 9 bases. This CDR3 comprises 17 residues. CDR1 and CDR2 (germline): SGHAT, FQNNGV. Trimming at V came to 0 bases and at J to 8 bases, leaving 10 bases not matched to a gene. The CDR3 region has the DNA TGTGCCAGCAGCTTAGATACCCCCGACAGGGGGACCGAAAAACTGTTTTTT. Its translation: CASSLDTPDRGTEKLFF.

V usage is TRBV15 and J usage is TRBJ1-2; D is undetermined. Germline CDR1 is LNHNV and CDR2 is YYDKDF (reference sequence). The ends were cut back, 0 bases at V and 0 bases at J, with 14 bases in the middle. This CDR3 spans 17 amino acids. This CDR3 reads CATSREWTGNTNYGYTF. CDR3 bases: TGTGCCACCAGCAGAGAGTGGACGGGAAATACTAACTATGGCTACACCTTC.

The V call is TRBV4-1, the J call TRBJ1-1, with TRBD1 matching over 7 bases. V dropped 2 bases and J dropped 3; count of bases not matched to a gene: 3. The germline CDR1 and CDR2 sequences are MGHRA and YSYEKL. This CDR3 spans 14 amino acids. CDR3 sequence reads: CASSQPTGYTEAFF. Here the CDR3 DNA reads TGCGCCAGCAGCCAACCGACAGGGTACACTGAAGCTTTCTTT.

The chain joins TRBV2 to TRBJ2-1, with 9 positions matching TRBD2. The V gene end was trimmed by 4 bases and the J gene end by 3 bases; junction bases not matched to a gene: 4. This CDR3 is 15 amino acids long. The germline gives CDR1 SNHLY, CDR2 FYNNEI. The CDR3 region is CASSALAGNYNEQFF. In DNA, the CDR3 is TGTGCCAGCAGTGCTCTAGCGGGAAACTACAATGAGCAGTTCTTC.

This clone was counted between two and nine times. The rearrangement links TRBV2 to TRBJ1-3; TRBD1 might be the D (5 bases). This CDR3 has 13 residues. Trimming pared 7 bases from V and 0 bases from J, leaving 7 bases between. Germline V gene lookup returns CDR1 SNHLY and CDR2 FYNNEI. As DNA, the CDR3 is TGTGCCAGCACCAGGGTCTCTGGAAACACCATATATTTT. Translated, it gives CASTRVSGNTIYF.

The chain joins TRBV19 to TRBJ1-1; tentative D call: TRBD1 (6 bases). Trimming removed 6 bases from V and 1 base from J, with 9 bases in between. CDR1 is LNHDA and CDR2 is SQIVND in the germline V gene (reference sequence). The CDR3 runs to 13 residues. In DNA form, the CDR3 reads TGTGCCAGTAGACCGACAGGGAACACTGAAGCTTTCTTT. This translates into CASRPTGNTEAFF.

This chain links TRBV4-2 with TRBJ1-6, with 9 bases fitting TRBD1. The junction had 14 bases not matched to a gene; V was cut back by 3 bases and J by 8 bases. CDR3 length: 18 amino acids. The germline V gene has CDR1 LGHNA and CDR2 YNFKEQ. The CDR3 nucleotides are TGTGCCAGCAGCCATCCCCTACAGGGGGCAAGGGGATATTCACCCCTCCACTTT. This codes for CASSHPLQGARGYSPLHF.

The chain couples TRBV6-1 to TRBJ2-3; 12 nucleotides match TRBD2. After removal of 0 bases from V and 2 bases from J, the junction contained 3 bases not matched to a gene. The CDR3 extends over 17 amino acids. Germline-derived CDR1 and CDR2 are MNHNS and SASEGT. The CDR3 is CASSEARTSGDTDTQYF. Written as DNA, the CDR3 is TGTGCCAGCAGTGAAGCACGGACTAGCGGGGACACAGATACGCAGTATTTT.

The chain joins TRBV7-8 to TRBJ1-5, with TRBD1 as a possible D gene (5 bases). The length of the CDR3 is 14 residues. CDR1 is SGHVS and CDR2 is FQNEAQ in the germline V gene. V was shortened by 2 bases and J by 0 bases, with 5 bases between the two germline ends. The CDR3: CASSLQGSNQPQHF. The CDR3, as DNA: TGTGCCAGCAGCTTACAGGGTAGCAATCAGCCCCAGCATTTT.

The chain links TRBV7-2 to TRBJ2-5; 8 bases agree with TRBD1. Losses at the gene ends were 7 bases for V and 6 bases for J; bases not matched to a gene: 13. Germline V lookup: CDR1 SGHTA, CDR2 FQGNSA. CDR3 length: 15 amino acids. CDR3 sequence (DNA): TGTGCCAGCAACATAGGGGGCAGGGGGCAAAAGACCCAGTACTTC. It translates to CASNIGGRGQKTQYF.

CDR3 residues: CASSESQRASPLHF. The CDR3, as DNA: TGCGCCAGCAGTGAGTCCCAGCGGGCGTCACCCCTCCACTTT. The chain couples TRBV10-2 to TRBJ1-6; D not certain. The CDR3 runs 14 residues. The germline V and J ends were trimmed by 0 bases and 10 bases, with 10 bases remaining between them. CDR1 and CDR2 (germline): WSHSY, SAAADI.

The chain employs TRBV19 and TRBJ1-6, with TRBD1 as a possible D gene (6 bases). Germline V gene sequence: CDR1 LNHDA, CDR2 SQIVND (reference sequence). CDR3 size: 13 residues. V dropped 7 bases and J dropped 9 bases, with 13 bases sitting between them. CDR3 in DNA: TGTGCCAGTAAATGGGGGGGCGTTTCACCCCTCCACTTT. It translates to CASKWGGVSPLHF.

The chain couples TRBV5-1 to TRBJ2-7; TRBD2 matches 9 bases. J gave up 6 bases and V 0 bases, and 7 bases lay outside the gene matches. This CDR3 comprises 15 residues. The V gene's germline CDR1 is SGHRS and CDR2 YFSETQ. The CDR3 spells CASSLASSGGGEQYF. Written as DNA, the CDR3 is TGCGCCAGCAGCTTGGCTAGTAGCGGGGGAGGCGAGCAGTACTTC.

The chain joins TRBV2 to TRBJ2-5; TRBD1 matches at 8 bases. This CDR3 has 14 amino acids. The V and J ends lost 6 bases and 1 base, in that order; junction bases with no gene match: 4. Germline V gene sequence: CDR1 SNHLY, CDR2 FYNNEI. CDR3 loop: CASRKTGAQETQYF. In DNA form, the CDR3 reads TGTGCCAGCAGGAAGACAGGGGCCCAAGAGACCCAGTACTTC.

The chain couples TRBV28 to TRBJ2-7; TRBD1 aligns across 8 bases. Germline V CDR1 and CDR2: MDHEN, SYDVKM. V dropped 7 bases and J dropped 3; count of bases not matched to a gene: 14. The CDR3 has 16 residues. The CDR3 loop is CASTTSLGQGIYEQYF. The CDR3 DNA reads TGTGCCAGCACCACTTCCCTAGGACAGGGTATCTACGAGCAGTACTTC.

This clone was counted between two and nine times. V is TRBV2 and J is TRBJ2-7; D is undetermined. Trimming took 9 bases from V and 0 from J, leaving 15 bases between them. The CDR3 is 14 residues long. The germline CDR1 and CDR2 sequences are SNHLY and FYNNEI. CDR3 loop: CASLTADGSYEQYF. For the CDR3, the DNA is TGTGCCAGTCTTACCGCGGATGGCTCCTACGAGCAGTACTTC.